Described below is a single T cell receptor (beta chain) sequence and its context. Its target is unknown. The data were obtained in a study of cytomegalovirus exposure and HLA in healthy donors. Points from the study as a whole: Confirmation was obtained in vitro that a few CMV-associated chains are specific for CMV antigens. Looking again later, the authors saw that most CMV-associated TCR beta chains seemed HLA-restricted.

Donors in the study were healthy people who gave bone marrow. PCR amplification relied on 60 Vbeta primers (plus 13 Jbeta primers). The protocol was immunoSEQ multiplex PCR, while the TCRdb copy is restricted to in-frame clones and leaves out a portion. The sample contains around 170,000 clones, about four fifths of which appear only once. V was clipped by 1 base and J by 2 bases, with 9 bases between them. The germline V gene has CDR1 SGHVS and CDR2 FQNEAQ. The CDR3 consists of 14 residues. The sequencing input was PBMCs. The clonotype was recovered from a woman aged 45-65 years in good health and CMV-seropositive. The chain couples TRBV7-8 to TRBJ2-7; D possibly corresponds to TRBD1 (5 bases). The CDR3 DNA reads as TGTGCCAGCAGCTTAGGGGGCGCCCCCTACGAGCAGTACTTC. It specifies CASSLGGAPYEQYF.